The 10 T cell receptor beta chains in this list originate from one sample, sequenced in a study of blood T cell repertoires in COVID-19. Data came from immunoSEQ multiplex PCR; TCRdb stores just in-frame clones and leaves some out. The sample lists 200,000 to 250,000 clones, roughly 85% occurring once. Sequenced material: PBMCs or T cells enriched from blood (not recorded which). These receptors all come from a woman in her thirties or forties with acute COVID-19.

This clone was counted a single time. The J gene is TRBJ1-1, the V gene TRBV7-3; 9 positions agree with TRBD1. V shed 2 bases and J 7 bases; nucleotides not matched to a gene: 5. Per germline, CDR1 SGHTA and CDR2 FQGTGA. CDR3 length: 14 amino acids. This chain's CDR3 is CASSLARGQGEAFF. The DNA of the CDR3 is TGTGCCAGCAGCTTAGCTCGGGGACAGGGTGAAGCTTTCTTT.

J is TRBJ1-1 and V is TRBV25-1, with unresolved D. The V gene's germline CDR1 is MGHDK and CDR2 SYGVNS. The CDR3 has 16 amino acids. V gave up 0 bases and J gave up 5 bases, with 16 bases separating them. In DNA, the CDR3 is TGTGCCAGCAGTGAATATATTGGCCAGGATCGGACTGAAGCTTTCTTT. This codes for CASSEYIGQDRTEAFF.

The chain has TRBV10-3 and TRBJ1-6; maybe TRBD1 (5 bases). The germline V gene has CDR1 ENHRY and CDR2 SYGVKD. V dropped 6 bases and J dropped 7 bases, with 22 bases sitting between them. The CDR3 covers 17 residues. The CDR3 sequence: CAIRGSIPGLGNSPLHF. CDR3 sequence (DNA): TGTGCCATCAGGGGATCGATCCCAGGGTTAGGGAATTCACCCCTCCACTTT.

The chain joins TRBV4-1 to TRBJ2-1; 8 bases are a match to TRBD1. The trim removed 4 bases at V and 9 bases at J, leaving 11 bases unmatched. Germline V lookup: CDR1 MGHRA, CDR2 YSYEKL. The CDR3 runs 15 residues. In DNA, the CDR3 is TGCGCCAGCAGCCGTGACAGGGGTCATGGAGGTGAGCAGTTCTTC. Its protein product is CASSRDRGHGGEQFF.

This CDR3 reads CAWQALAGNTIYF. CDR3 DNA sequence: TGTGCCTGGCAGGCTTTAGCTGGAAACACCATATATTTT. V usage is TRBV30 and J usage is TRBJ1-3; no reliable D call. Looked up from germline, CDR1 is GTSNPN and CDR2 is SVGIG (reference sequence). This CDR3 contains 13 residues. The V gene lost 5 bases and the J gene lost 2 bases, with 10 bases spanning the gap.

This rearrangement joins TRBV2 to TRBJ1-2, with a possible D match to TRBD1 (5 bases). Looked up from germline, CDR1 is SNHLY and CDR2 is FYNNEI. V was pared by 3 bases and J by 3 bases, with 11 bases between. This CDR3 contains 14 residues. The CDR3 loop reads CASSDSHRYYGYTF. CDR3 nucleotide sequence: TGTGCCAGCAGTGACTCCCACAGGTACTATGGCTACACCTTC.

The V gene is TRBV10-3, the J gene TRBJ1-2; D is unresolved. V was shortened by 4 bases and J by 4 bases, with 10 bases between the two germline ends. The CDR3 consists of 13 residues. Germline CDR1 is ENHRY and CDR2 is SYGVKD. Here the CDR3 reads CAISVRGIYGYTF. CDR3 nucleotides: TGTGCCATCAGTGTGCGGGGTATCTATGGCTACACCTTC.

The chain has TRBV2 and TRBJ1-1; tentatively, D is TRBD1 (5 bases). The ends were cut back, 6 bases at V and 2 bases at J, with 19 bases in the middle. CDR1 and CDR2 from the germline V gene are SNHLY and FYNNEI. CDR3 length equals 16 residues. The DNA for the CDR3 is TGTGCCAGCAGGGTCAGACAACGACAGTTCAACACTGAAGCTTTCTTT. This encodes CASRVRQRQFNTEAFF.

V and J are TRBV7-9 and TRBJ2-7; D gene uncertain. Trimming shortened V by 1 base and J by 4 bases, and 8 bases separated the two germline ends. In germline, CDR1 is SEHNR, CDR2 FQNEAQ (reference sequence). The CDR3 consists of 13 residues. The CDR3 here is CASSLVASYEQYV. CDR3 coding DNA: TGTGCCAGCAGCTTAGTAGCCTCATACGAGCAGTACGTC.

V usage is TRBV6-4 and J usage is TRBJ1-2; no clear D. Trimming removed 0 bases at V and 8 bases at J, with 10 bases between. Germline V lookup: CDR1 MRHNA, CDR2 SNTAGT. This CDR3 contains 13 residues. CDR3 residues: CASSDSRSGGYTF. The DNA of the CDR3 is TGTGCCAGCAGTGACTCGAGGTCGGGAGGCTACACCTTC.